The rows below give T cell receptor beta chains drawn from one sample of a study of liver allograft versus peripheral blood T cells. TCRdb reprocessed the reads via MiXCR and lists one record per CDR3 protein. The top ten hold less than 11% of the sample, which has 5,700 or so distinct CDR3 sequences, over 15% seen once. These receptors were taken from a human patient who had a liver transplant. Some T cells may originate from the graft donor. Both conserved end residues are trimmed from each CDR3. The listing skips clone size in some rows; elsewhere it reads once, few, many or a size class.

clone size	J gene	V gene	CDR3 protein
.	TRBJ1-6	TRBV7-3	ASSLGMGNRGISPLH
medium-sized	TRBJ1-2	TRBV5-4	ASSLTGAGYGYT
many	TRBJ2-7	TRBV7-2	ASSSKGGASSYEQY
medium-sized	TRBJ1-2	TRBV19	ASTSIQRGYT
many	TRBJ2-3	TRBV6-5	ASSLAGGNDNTQY
medium-sized	TRBJ2-1	TRBV18	ASSRVGKQNEQF
medium-sized	TRBJ1-2	TRBV12-3/TRBV12-4	ASSWTGTAYGYT
.	TRBJ2-1	TRBV3-1	ASRRGLAGGHEQF
medium-sized	TRBJ2-3	TRBV28	ASSSGGKGTDTQY
medium-sized	TRBJ2-1	TRBV7-9	ASRHTSGRSLDNEQF
medium-sized	TRBJ1-2	TRBV5-4	ASSNRDRDFYGYT
many	TRBJ2-5	TRBV6-6	ASSVLGETQY
few	TRBJ2-7	TRBV7-3	ASSLLGGGSSEQY
.	TRBJ1-1	TRBV6-6	ASSSNGIGTEAF
few	TRBJ1-1	TRBV12-3/TRBV12-4	ASSKGGGSAEAF
.	TRBJ2-1	TRBV20-1	SARASGGEQF
.	TRBJ2-2	TRBV28	VSSSAGELY
.	TRBJ2-5	TRBV11-1	ASSLAPRETQY
medium-sized	TRBJ1-4	TRBV20-1	SARDRNSNNEKLF
many	TRBJ1-3	TRBV7-9	ASSTGGTGNTIY
.	TRBJ1-2	TRBV27	ASSLNRGQGEFYGYT
.	TRBJ2-2	TRBV12-3/TRBV12-4	ASKGPGQGATGELF
few	TRBJ1-5	TRBV11-2	ASSLGQNSNQPQH
medium-sized	TRBJ1-2	TRBV30	AWMVRPVGDGYT
.	TRBJ1-2	TRBV2	ATLIGYGYT
.	TRBJ1-1	TRBV12-5	ASGLGKAEAF
.	TRBJ2-5	TRBV20-1	SAKRGEETQY
.	TRBJ2-7	TRBV7-3	ASGLNAGGEQY
medium-sized	TRBJ1-2	TRBV6-6	ASSYGPGRGYT
.	TRBJ2-6	TRBV7-3	ASSLGFSGANVLT
.	TRBJ2-5	TRBV5-4	ASSLASGTGGQETQY
medium-sized	TRBJ1-2	TRBV12-3/TRBV12-4	ASSLRTANYGYT
.	TRBJ1-1	TRBV7-9	ASSLGTLNTEAF
few	TRBJ2-7	TRBV14	ASSQDWGFYEQY
.	TRBJ1-1	TRBV7-2	ASSSAPGSRVEAF
.	TRBJ2-1	TRBV11-2	ASSPGTSFYNEQF
.	TRBJ2-2	TRBV19	ASRTSYIGELF
many	TRBJ1-1	TRBV6-2/TRBV6-3	ASSYPRQGNTEAF
few	TRBJ1-1	TRBV24-1	ATSDSGHGGGTEAF
medium-sized	TRBJ2-2	TRBV12-3/TRBV12-4	ASMLAGGVAGELF
medium-sized	TRBJ2-2	TRBV6-5	ASNVKGGDTGELF
medium-sized	TRBJ1-5	TRBV6-2/TRBV6-3	ASSRTAINQPQH